The clone carrying this T cell receptor beta chain appeared a few times. CDR3 size: 12 residues. Every PCR got spiked synthetic TCR analog templates. Measured with immunoSEQ multiplex PCR; TCRdb has only the in-frame clones, and not every one. The sample consists of fewer than 40,000 clones, 80% to 90% of them appearing once. The sample is drawn from a study of PD-L1 blockade in urothelial cancer. Samples spanned pretreatment and treatment, with 1 to 8 time points per patient. The sequence was obtained from a man aged 50 or older with urothelial cancer. Sequenced material: PBMCs, taken around atezolizumab (anti-PD-L1) treatment. This chain connects TRBV21-1 to TRBJ2-7; no check of the table's D call, TRBD1, against the DNA was made. TRBV21-1 is termed a pseudogene. The CDR3 DNA sequence: TGTGCCAGCAGCAAAGAGGGGTTTCCGCAGTACTTC. The encoded protein is CASSKEGFPQYF.